Below are 27 T cell receptor beta chains sequenced from a single sample in a study of blood T cell repertoires in COVID-19. Profiled with immunoSEQ multiplex PCR; TCRdb holds only in-frame clones, not every one. Of roughly 300,000 clones listed, 70% to 90% are singletons. Sequenced input: peripheral blood. These receptors were obtained from a woman aged 50 to 65 who had recovered from COVID-19.

The J gene is TRBJ2-7, the V gene TRBV9, with D hard to call. In germline, CDR1 is SGDLS, CDR2 YYNGEE. The CDR3 sequence is 14 residues long. V was trimmed by 2 bases and J by 0 bases, leaving 9 bases between them. CDR3 region: CASSVADYSYEQYF. In DNA, the CDR3 is TGTGCCAGCAGCGTGGCCGATTACTCCTACGAGCAGTACTTC. Variable domain in full (rest from reference TRBV9 and TRBJ2-7): DSGVTQTPKHLITATGQRVTLRCSPRSGDLSVYWYQQSLDQGLQFLIQYYNGEERAKGNILERFSAQQFPDLHSELNLSSLELGDSALYFCASSVADYSYEQYFGPGTRLTVT.

The chain joins TRBV27 to TRBJ1-1; weak D call: TRBD1 (5 bases). V was clipped by 1 base and J by 1 base, with 10 bases between them. This CDR3 spans 15 amino acids. Germline V gives CDR1 MNHEY, CDR2 SMNVEV (reference sequence). The CDR3 region has the DNA TGTGCCAGCAGTTTATGGGTAGGGGCGAACACTGAAGCTTTCTTT. This codes for CASSLWVGANTEAFF.

The V and J genes are TRBV30 and TRBJ1-2, with 11 bases aligning to TRBD1. The CDR3 runs 13 residues. Per the germline V gene, CDR1 is GTSNPN and CDR2 is SVGIG (reference sequence). V shed 3 bases, J shed 8 bases, and the junction held 5 bases outside the gene matches. CDR3: CAWRDRGHGGYTF. CDR3 bases: TGTGCCTGGAGGGACAGGGGGCATGGGGGCTACACCTTC. The full variable domain, rest sourced from reference TRBV30 and TRBJ1-2, is SQTIHQWPATLVQPVGSPLSLECTVEGTSNPNLYWYRQAAGRGLQLLFYSVGIGQISSEVPQNLSASRPQDRQFILSSKKLLLSDSGFYLCAWRDRGHGGYTFGSGTRLTVV.

This chain connects TRBV15 to TRBJ2-3, with TRBD1 as a possible D gene (6 bases). V lost 0 bases, J lost 3 bases, and 10 bases lay in between. This CDR3 has 15 amino acids. CDR1 and CDR2 (germline): LNHNV, YYDKDF (reference sequence). The CDR3, as DNA: TGTGCCACCAGCAGAGATCACCAGGGGACAGATACGCAGTATTTT. This gives the protein CATSRDHQGTDTQYF. The variable domain in full, with the rest retrieved from reference TRBV15 and TRBJ2-3, is DAMVIQNPRYQVTQFGKPVTLSCSQTLNHNVMYWYQQKSSQAPKLLFHYYDKDFNNEADTPDNFQSRRPNTSFCFLDIRSPGLGDTAMYLCATSRDHQGTDTQYFGPGTRLTVL.

The chain carries TRBV5-4 and TRBJ2-3, with 11 bases matching TRBD1. Germline CDR1 is SGHNT and CDR2 is YYREEE (reference sequence). CDR3 length equals 16 residues. V dropped 0 bases and J dropped 6; count of bases not matched to a gene: 6. CDR3 amino acids: CASSLGGTGGKDTQYF. CDR3 DNA: TGTGCCAGCAGCTTGGGAGGGACAGGGGGAAAGGATACGCAGTATTTT. The full variable domain, completed using reference TRBV5-4 and TRBJ2-3, is ETGVTQSPTHLIKTRGQQVTLRCSSQSGHNTVSWYQQALGQGPQFIFQYYREEENGRGNFPPRFSGLQFPNYSSELNVNALELDDSALYLCASSLGGTGGKDTQYFGPGTRLTVL.

As regards this clone: The same CDR3 can be traced to other DNA sequences in this sample. The chain combines TRBV19 with TRBJ1-5; D is unresolved. Germline-derived CDR1 and CDR2 are LNHDA and SQIVND (reference sequence). The CDR3 is 13 residues long. The ends were cut back, 0 bases at V and 5 bases at J, with 5 bases in the middle. CDR3 sequence reads: CASSIDRDQPQHF. CDR3 nucleotide sequence: TGTGCCAGTAGTATAGACCGAGATCAGCCCCAGCATTTT.

V usage is TRBV18 and J usage is TRBJ2-7; D gene ambiguous. Germline CDR1 and CDR2: KGHSH and LQKENI. The V end was cut by 5 bases, the J end by 2 bases, with 10 bases between. The CDR3 totals 13 residues. As DNA, the CDR3 is TGTGCCAGCTCAGAAGTTCGGGCCTACGAGCAGTACTTC. It yields the protein CASSEVRAYEQYF.

V gene TRBV2 combines with J gene TRBJ1-5, with 7 positions matching TRBD1. There are 15 residues in the CDR3. Germline CDR1 reads SNHLY; CDR2 reads FYNNEI. Germline trimming cut 6 bases from V and 3 bases from J; bases unmatched to any gene: 8. CDR3 DNA sequence: TGTGCCAGCAGAATCCGGGACAGCCTCAATCAGCCCCAGCATTTT. This translates into CASRIRDSLNQPQHF.

The V gene is TRBV10-3, the J gene TRBJ2-1, with 7 bases aligning to TRBD1. This CDR3 is built from 12 residues. Trimming removed 6 bases from V and 9 bases from J; junction bases left unmatched: 5. Germline lookup yields CDR1 ENHRY and CDR2 SYGVKD. CDR3 DNA sequence: TGTGCCATCAGCCCCACAGGGGTTGAGCAGTTCTTC. As protein: CAISPTGVEQFF.

The rearrangement joins TRBV4-1 to TRBJ2-7; 7 nucleotides align to TRBD2. Losses at the gene ends were 4 bases for V and 6 bases for J; bases not matched to a gene: 18. The germline V gene encodes CDR1 MGHRA and CDR2 YSYEKL. The CDR3 sequence is 17 residues long. CDR3 DNA: TGCGCCAGCAGCCCAGTTGGGCGGGGGAAACTCCTCGCCGAGCAGTACTTC. Protein product: CASSPVGRGKLLAEQYF.

This clone was counted a single time. V and J are TRBV6-1 and TRBJ1-2; possibly TRBD1 for D (5 bases). CDR3 size: 14 residues. In germline, CDR1 is MNHNS, CDR2 SASEGT. Trimming removed 2 bases from V and 2 bases from J, with 9 bases in between. CDR3 bases: TGTGCCAGCAGTGAATACGACAGAAACTATGGCTACACCTTC. Its protein product is CASSEYDRNYGYTF.

The chain recombines TRBV7-8 with TRBJ1-3, with TRBD1 matching over 11 bases. From germline, CDR1 is SGHVS and CDR2 FQNEAQ. The CDR3 is 20 amino acids. The J segment lost 0 bases and the V segment lost 4 bases, leaving 14 bases of the junction unmatched. This chain's CDR3 is CASSSQRGQGVSSSGNTIYF. The CDR3 region has the DNA TGTGCCAGCAGCTCGCAGCGGGGACAGGGGGTTTCAAGCTCTGGAAACACCATATATTTT.

The gene calls are TRBV6-5 and TRBJ2-2; TRBD1 matches 7 bases. The germline CDR1 and CDR2 sequences are MNHEY and SVGAGI. V shed 7 bases and J 4 bases; nucleotides not matched to a gene: 9. CDR3 length equals 15 residues. The DNA for the CDR3 is TGTGCCAGCACCCGCGGACAGGCCGGCACCGGGGAGCTGTTTTTT. Its translation: CASTRGQAGTGELFF.

This rearrangement joins TRBV15 to TRBJ2-5; the match to TRBD2 covers 11 bases. Germline V gene data show CDR1 as LNHNV and CDR2 as YYDKDF (reference sequence). V dropped 1 base and J dropped 1; count of bases not matched to a gene: 2. This CDR3 region has 16 residues. The CDR3 DNA sequence: TGTGCCACCAGCAGAGGACTAGCGGGGCGCCAAGAGACCCAGTACTTC. This encodes CATSRGLAGRQETQYF.

The chain has TRBV7-9 and TRBJ1-2; 9 nucleotides line up with TRBD1. The germline CDR1 and CDR2 sequences are SEHNR and FQNEAQ (reference sequence). The trim removed 4 bases at V and 1 base at J, leaving 7 bases unmatched. This CDR3 spans 16 amino acids. CDR3 sequence (DNA): TGTGCCAGCAGCTCCGACGGGACAGGGATTAACTATGGCTACACCTTC. Protein product: CASSSDGTGINYGYTF.

This clone appeared once. The chain is built from TRBV28 and TRBJ2-7, with TRBD1 as a possible D gene (7 bases). Germline V gives CDR1 MDHEN, CDR2 SYDVKM. The CDR3 is 14 residues long. V shed 8 bases and J shed 2 bases, with 16 bases lying between them. The CDR3 nucleotides read TGTGCCAGCCGTTCCGCAGGGGGGACCTACGAGCAGTACTTC. It codes for CASRSAGGTYEQYF.

The chain has TRBV3-1 (or the pseudogene TRBV3-2) and TRBJ1-1; D possibly corresponds to TRBD1 (6 bases). V dropped 5 bases and J dropped 10 bases, with 26 bases sitting between them. The CDR3 totals 16 residues. The germline V gene has CDR1 LGHDT and CDR2 YNNKEL (reference sequence). The CDR3 here is CASSTTGLTTVGGAFF. CDR3 DNA: TGTGCCAGCAGCACGACAGGATTAACTACGGTTGGGGGAGCTTTCTTT.

The rearrangement joins TRBV19 to TRBJ2-3; weak D call: TRBD1 (6 bases). The CDR3 covers 13 residues. Germline assignment: CDR1 LNHDA and CDR2 SQIVND (reference sequence). V was trimmed by 5 bases and J by 3 bases, leaving 9 bases between them. The CDR3 DNA is TGTGCCAGTAGTGTCCAGGGGACAGATACGCAGTATTTT. Translating gives CASSVQGTDTQYF.

The chain couples TRBV19 to TRBJ2-1, with TRBD2 matching over 8 bases. CDR1 LNHDA and CDR2 SQIVND come from the germline V gene (reference sequence). The trim removed 5 bases at V and 3 bases at J, leaving 6 bases unmatched. The CDR3 extends over 15 amino acids. CDR3 nucleotides: TGTGCCAGTAGTGCACTAGCGGAGAACTACAATGAGCAGTTCTTC. Residues: CASSALAENYNEQFF.

CDR3 region: CASSTGLAGDNEQFF. In DNA, the CDR3 is TGCGCCAGCAGCACCGGACTAGCGGGAGACAATGAGCAGTTCTTC. The gene calls are TRBV5-1 and TRBJ2-1; 13 bases agree with TRBD2. The CDR3 has 15 residues. Losses at the gene ends were 4 bases for V and 5 bases for J; bases not matched to a gene: 3. Germline assignment: CDR1 SGHRS and CDR2 YFSETQ.

The chain combines TRBV20-1 with TRBJ2-1; 11 nucleotides line up with TRBD2. V dropped 3 bases and J dropped 3; count of bases not matched to a gene: 4. The germline V gene encodes CDR1 DFQATT and CDR2 SNEGSKA (reference sequence). The CDR3 is 15 amino acids. CDR3: CSASSSGGNYNEQFF. Written as DNA, the CDR3 is TGCAGTGCTAGTTCTAGCGGGGGGAACTACAATGAGCAGTTCTTC.

The chain recombines TRBV10-3 with TRBJ1-1; D is undetermined. The CDR3 totals 13 residues. V gave up 10 bases and J gave up 4 bases, with 16 bases separating them. Germline values: CDR1 ENHRY, CDR2 SYGVKD. The CDR3 bases are TGTGCCACAGAAGACTCCACGGCCACTGAAGCTTTCTTT. Its translation is CATEDSTATEAFF.

The V call is TRBV27, the J call TRBJ1-3; no reliable D call. Between the trimmed V and J ends, which lost 5 bases and 1 base, there was a span of 12 bases. Germline CDR1 reads MNHEY; CDR2 reads SMNVEV (reference sequence). This CDR3 has 15 amino acids. CDR3 loop: CASSPRPSSGNTIYF. The CDR3 coding sequence is TGTGCCAGCAGTCCCCGGCCTAGTTCTGGAAACACCATATATTTT.

This chain uses TRBV7-9 with TRBJ1-5; 8 bases fit TRBD1. CDR1 is SEHNR, CDR2 FQNEAQ, per germline (reference sequence). Trimming cost V 6 bases and J 4 bases; bases outside gene matches: 5. The length of the CDR3 is 14 residues. CDR3 sequence: CASSLGQENQPQHF. Written as DNA, the CDR3 is TGTGCCAGCAGTTTGGGACAGGAAAATCAGCCCCAGCATTTT.

The CDR3 region has the DNA TGTGCCAGTCAGGGATTGAATGAGCAGTTCTTC. Protein: CASQGLNEQFF. The rearrangement uses TRBV28 and TRBJ2-1; D might be TRBD1 (5 bases). The germline CDR1 and CDR2 sequences are MDHEN and SYDVKM. This CDR3 is built from 11 residues. The V and J ends lost 9 bases and 7 bases respectively, with 10 bases between them.

This clone was counted once. This rearrangement joins TRBV7-6 to TRBJ2-3, with D possibly matching TRBD2 (6 bases). The CDR3 extends over 16 amino acids. The V end lost 5 bases, the J end lost 7 bases, and 22 bases lay between the germline ends. CDR1 and CDR2 from the germline V gene are SGHVS and FNYEAQ. CDR3 DNA sequence: TGTGCCAGCAGCACCAGGGACTCGACTTTGGGATATACGCAGTATTTT. It is translated as CASSTRDSTLGYTQYF.

The V call is TRBV29-1, the J call TRBJ1-2, with unresolved D. V dropped 6 bases and J dropped 6 bases, with 11 bases sitting between them. This CDR3 has 11 residues. Germline CDR1 SQVTM, CDR2 ANQGSEA. The CDR3 region is CSVHESDGYTF. For the CDR3, the DNA is TGCAGCGTCCACGAGTCGGATGGCTACACCTTC.